This T cell receptor beta chain was sequenced in a study of T cells after yellow fever vaccination. This clonotype was seen a few times. MiXCR, applied by TCRdb to the 5' RACE reads, yields one record per CDR3 protein. The table shows some 100,000 distinct CDR3 sequences, with 7.5% to 10% occurring only once. Findings and limits, study-wide: Re-detected after boosting: most primary clones, 96% of CD4 and roughly 90% of CD8.

This CDR3 comprises 12 residues. V lost 1 base to trimming and J lost 7 bases, with 8 bases between them. Germline CDR1 reads SGHAT; CDR2 reads FQNNGV. The material sequenced was CD8+ T cells not binding an NS4B(214-222) dextramer, sorted from PBMCs, taken more than 13 days after the first yellow fever vaccination. The TCR comes from a man aged 18 to 29 who received the YFV17D yellow fever vaccine. The rearrangement uses TRBV11-2 and TRBJ2-7; the D is unclear. This CDR3 is CASSLVVTEQYF. The CDR3 bases are TGTGCCAGCAGCTTAGTCGTCACAGAGCAGTACTTC.